One and the same sample provided the 21 T cell receptor beta chains below, sequenced in a study of blood T cell repertoires in COVID-19. Clones were read by immunoSEQ multiplex PCR, and TCRdb kept only the in-frame ones, dropping some. The sample holds 270,000 or so clones, around 89% seen once. Sequencing was carried out using peripheral blood. These TCRs come from a man aged 40-55 years with acute or convalescent COVID-19.

The chain combines TRBV5-1 with TRBJ2-3; D is uncertain. Between the trimmed V and J ends, which lost 0 bases and 4 bases, there was a span of 6 bases. Germline CDR1 is SGHRS and CDR2 is YFSETQ. The CDR3 contains 13 residues. CDR3 in amino acids: CASSLVLSDTQYF. CDR3 DNA sequence: TGCGCCAGCAGCTTGGTTCTATCAGATACGCAGTATTTT.

The gene calls are TRBV13 and TRBJ2-7; 7 nucleotides agree with TRBD1. Losses at the gene ends were 6 bases for V and 4 bases for J; bases not matched to a gene: 6. Germline V gene data show CDR1 as PRHDT and CDR2 as FYEKMQ (reference sequence). The CDR3 loop spans 13 amino acids. The CDR3 bases are TGTGCCAGCAGATCGGGACAGTCTTACGAGCAGTACTTC. Amino acid sequence: CASRSGQSYEQYF.

J is TRBJ1-6 and V is TRBV27; TRBD1 matches 9 bases. Germline V CDR1 and CDR2: MNHEY, SMNVEV (reference sequence). CDR3 length: 16 residues. J gave up 6 bases and V 3 bases, and 6 bases lay outside the gene matches. In nucleotides, the CDR3 is TGTGCCAGCAGTTTCACAGGGGGCACTTTTAATTCACCCCTCCACTTT. This sequence encodes CASSFTGGTFNSPLHF.

The chain joins TRBV24-1 to TRBJ1-4, with D maybe TRBD1 (5 bases). V was shortened by 5 bases and J by 8 bases, with 17 bases between the two germline ends. CDR1 is KGHDR and CDR2 is SFDVKD in the germline V gene. The CDR3 extends over 15 amino acids. The CDR3 loop is CATSALQVLGEKLFF. The CDR3 bases are TGTGCCACCAGTGCTCTACAGGTATTGGGCGAAAAACTGTTTTTT.

The table lists this clone with a few counts. The chain links TRBV19 to TRBJ1-2; 12 nucleotides match TRBD1. The germline gives CDR1 LNHDA, CDR2 SQIVND (reference sequence). This CDR3 has 13 amino acids. V gave up 9 bases and J gave up 8 bases; unmatched junction bases: 7. This CDR3 reads CASRDRGRGGYTF. The CDR3 DNA follows: TGTGCCAGCCGGGACAGGGGGCGCGGGGGCTACACCTTC. The full variable domain, with the rest looked up from reference TRBV19 and TRBJ1-2, is DGGITQSPKYLFRKEGQNVTLSCEQNLNHDAMYWYRQDPGQGLRLIYYSQIVNDFQKGDIAEGYSVSREKKESFPLTVTSAQKNPTAFYLCASRDRGRGGYTFGSGTRLTVV.

The V and J genes are TRBV5-4 and TRBJ1-1, with D unresolved. Germline-derived CDR1 and CDR2 are SGHNT and YYREEE (reference sequence). Trimming took off 1 base at V and 3 bases at J, with 7 bases between the two ends. The CDR3 has 13 residues. CDR3 DNA: TGTGCCAGCAGCTTGCAGGTACACACTGAAGCTTTCTTT. Amino acids: CASSLQVHTEAFF.

V is TRBV9 and J is TRBJ2-5, with TRBD2 matching 8 bases. J lost 5 bases, V lost 0 bases, and 6 bases had no gene match. Per germline, CDR1 SGDLS and CDR2 YYNGEE. This CDR3 has 15 residues. This chain's CDR3 is CASSVGAREEETQYF. The DNA of the CDR3 is TGTGCCAGCAGCGTAGGGGCGCGGGAGGAGGAGACCCAGTACTTC.

The chain has TRBV3-1 (or the pseudogene TRBV3-2) and TRBJ2-1; 8 nucleotides line up with TRBD2. V was pared by 0 bases and J by 6 bases, with 4 bases of the junction left unmatched. CDR1 LGHDT and CDR2 YNNKEL come from the germline V gene (reference sequence). The CDR3 consists of 15 residues. This chain's CDR3 is CASSQDRGGANEQFF. The DNA of the CDR3 is TGTGCCAGCAGCCAAGATCGGGGGGGGGCCAATGAGCAGTTCTTC.

In DNA form, the CDR3 reads TGTGCCAGCAGCTACTCCGGGACAGGGGATTCACCCCTCCACTTT. Encoded protein: CASSYSGTGDSPLHF. This rearrangement joins TRBV11-3 to TRBJ1-6; the match to TRBD1 covers 10 bases. V shed 4 bases and J 8 bases; nucleotides not matched to a gene: 5. The CDR3 sequence is 15 residues long. The germline V gene encodes CDR1 SGHNT and CDR2 YENEEA. The whole variable domain, filled in from reference TRBV11-3 and TRBJ1-6, reads EAGVVQSPRYKIIEKKQPVAFWCNPISGHNTLYWYLQNLGQGPELLIRYENEEAVDDSQLPKDRFSAERLKGVDSTLKIQPAELGDSAVYLCASSYSGTGDSPLHFGNGTRLTVT.

This clone was seen more than once but under ten times. The genes are TRBV6-5 and TRBJ2-1, with TRBD1 matching over 7 bases. Germline V CDR1 and CDR2: MNHEY, SVGAGI. The V and J ends lost 8 bases and 4 bases, in that order; junction bases with no gene match: 8. This CDR3 comprises 14 residues. The DNA of the CDR3 is TGTGCCAGCGGGACGGGACAGTTTTACAATGAGCAGTTCTTC. Amino acids: CASGTGQFYNEQFF.

V is TRBV14 and J is TRBJ1-1, with TRBD1 matching 7 bases. CDR1 is SGHDN, CDR2 FVKESK, per germline. The CDR3 extends over 13 amino acids. With V trimmed by 0 bases and J by 8 bases, 3 bases remained unmatched. CDR3 amino acids: CASSQDQGDEAFF. In DNA form, the CDR3 reads TGTGCCAGCAGCCAAGATCAGGGGGACGAAGCTTTCTTT.

The sample holds one count of this clone. The J gene is TRBJ2-7, the V gene TRBV2, with D unclear. Trimming removed 5 bases from V and 2 bases from J, with 4 bases in between. CDR1 and CDR2 (germline): SNHLY, FYNNEI. The CDR3 runs 11 residues. The chain's CDR3 is CASSFTYEQYF. CDR3 bases: TGTGCCAGCAGTTTCACCTACGAGCAGTACTTC.

This chain uses TRBV6-4 with TRBJ2-4; a possible D gene is TRBD2 (6 bases). Germline CDR1 reads MRHNA; CDR2 reads SNTAGT. Trimming took off 6 bases at V and 0 bases at J, with 15 bases between the two ends. This CDR3 is 16 amino acids long. The CDR3 DNA is TGTGCCAGCAGCGCGGGGTATTCCGAAGCCAAAAACATTCAGTACTTC. This encodes CASSAGYSEAKNIQYF.

The CDR3 sequence: CASSDTGLPSDGYTF. The CDR3 DNA reads as TGTGCCAGCAGTGATACGGGACTCCCTTCAGATGGCTACACCTTC. This chain uses TRBV2 with TRBJ1-2; a weak D match, TRBD1 (5 bases). The germline V gene has CDR1 SNHLY and CDR2 FYNNEI. The CDR3 covers 15 residues. Trimming cost V 3 bases and J 6 bases, with 17 bases left between them.

Written as DNA, the CDR3 is TGTGCCAGCAGCTCCGGACAGGCCCCTAGGACCTACGAGCAGTACTTC. Its translation: CASSSGQAPRTYEQYF. The V gene is TRBV7-8, the J gene TRBJ2-7, with 7 positions matching TRBD1. CDR1 is SGHVS, CDR2 FQNEAQ, per germline. This CDR3 spans 16 amino acids. The V gene end was trimmed by 4 bases and the J gene end by 2 bases; junction bases not matched to a gene: 11. The variable domain in full, completed from reference TRBV7-8 and TRBJ2-7, reads GAGVSQSPRYKVAKRGQDVALRCDPISGHVSLFWYQQALGQGPEFLTYFQNEAQLDKSGLPSDRFFAERPEGSVSTLKIQRTQQEDSAVYLCASSSGQAPRTYEQYFGPGTRLTVT.

This clone was seen a single time. At one of its ends the junction is not consistent with the germline gene, which may arise from a read error. Different DNA sequences within this sample yield the same CDR3. CDR3 in amino acids: CASQAGVNTGELFF. In DNA, the CDR3 is TGCGCCAGCCAGGCGGGGGTGAACACCGGGGAGCTGTTTTTT. The J gene is TRBJ2-2, the V gene TRBV27; the match to TRBD2 covers 7 bases. The germline V gene encodes CDR1 MNHEY and CDR2 SMNVEV (reference sequence). The CDR3 is 14 amino acids.

The gene calls are TRBV19 and TRBJ2-2; tentative D call: TRBD1 (5 bases). CDR1 is LNHDA and CDR2 is SQIVND in the germline V gene (reference sequence). V was shortened by 8 bases and J by 0 bases, with 10 bases between the two germline ends. The CDR3 totals 14 residues. This CDR3 reads CASAWGANTGELFF. The DNA of the CDR3 is TGTGCCAGTGCTTGGGGCGCGAACACCGGGGAGCTGTTTTTT.

This chain joins TRBV6-4 and TRBJ2-2; possibly TRBD1 for D (6 bases). Germline CDR1 and CDR2: MRHNA and SNTAGT. Between the trimmed V and J ends, which lost 8 bases and 4 bases, there was a span of 14 bases. CDR3 length: 14 amino acids. This chain's CDR3 is CASRHQGGTGELFF. Written as DNA, the CDR3 is TGTGCCAGCCGACATCAAGGGGGCACCGGGGAGCTGTTTTTT.

This clone was counted a single time. The chain uses TRBV6-5 and TRBJ1-6; possibly TRBD1 for D (5 bases). The germline V gene has CDR1 MNHEY and CDR2 SVGAGI. V was shortened by 11 bases and J by 8 bases, with 22 bases between the two germline ends. The CDR3 length is 15 residues. The CDR3 here is CAGIMRQGSYSPLHF. In DNA form, the CDR3 reads TGTGCCGGGATCATGCGGCAGGGAAGTTATTCACCCCTCCACTTT.

V is TRBV7-8 and J is TRBJ2-2, with 7 bases identical to TRBD2. CDR1 and CDR2 from the germline V gene are SGHVS and FQNEAQ. Germline trimming cut 1 base from V and 5 bases from J; bases unmatched to any gene: 10. The CDR3 spans 17 residues. DNA for the CDR3: TGTGCCAGCAGCTTAGGACTAGCAGGATTCGGGACCGGGGAGCTGTTTTTT. It is translated as CASSLGLAGFGTGELFF.

On this clone: The junction departs from germline at one end; a sequencing error may be responsible. This rearrangement joins TRBV7-2 to TRBJ2-2, with TRBD1 as a possible D gene (5 bases). Germline lookup yields CDR1 SGHTA and CDR2 FQGNSA. The CDR3 loop spans 14 amino acids. The CDR3 loop is CASTRQSLTGELFF. CDR3 DNA: TGTGCAAGCACGCGACAGTCGCTCACCGGGGAGCTGTTTTTT.